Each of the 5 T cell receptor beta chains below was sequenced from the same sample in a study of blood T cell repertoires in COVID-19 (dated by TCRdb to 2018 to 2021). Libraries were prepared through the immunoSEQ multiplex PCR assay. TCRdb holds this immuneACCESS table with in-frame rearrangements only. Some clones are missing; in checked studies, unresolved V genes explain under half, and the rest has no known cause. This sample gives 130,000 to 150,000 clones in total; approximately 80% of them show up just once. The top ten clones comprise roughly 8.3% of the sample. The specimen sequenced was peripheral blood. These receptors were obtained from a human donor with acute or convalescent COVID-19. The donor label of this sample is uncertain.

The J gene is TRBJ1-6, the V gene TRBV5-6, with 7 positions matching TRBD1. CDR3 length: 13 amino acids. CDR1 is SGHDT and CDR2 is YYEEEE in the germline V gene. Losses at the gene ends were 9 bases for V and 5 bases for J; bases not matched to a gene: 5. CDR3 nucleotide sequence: TGTGCCACTAAACAGGGGAATAATTCACCCCTCCACTTT. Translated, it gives CATKQGNNSPLHF. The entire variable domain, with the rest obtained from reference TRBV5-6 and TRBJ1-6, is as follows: DAGVTQSPTHLIKTRGQQVTLRCSPKSGHDTVSWYQQALGQGPQFIFQYYEEEERQRGNFPDRFSGHQFPNYSSELNVNALLLGDSALYLCATKQGNNSPLHFGNGTRLTVT.

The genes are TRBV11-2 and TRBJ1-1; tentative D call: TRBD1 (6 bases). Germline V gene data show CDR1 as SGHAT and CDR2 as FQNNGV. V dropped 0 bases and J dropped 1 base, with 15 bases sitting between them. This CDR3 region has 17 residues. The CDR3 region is CASSLEGGAGPNTEAFF. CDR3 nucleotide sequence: TGTGCCAGCAGCTTAGAAGGGGGAGCGGGGCCGAACACTGAAGCTTTCTTT.

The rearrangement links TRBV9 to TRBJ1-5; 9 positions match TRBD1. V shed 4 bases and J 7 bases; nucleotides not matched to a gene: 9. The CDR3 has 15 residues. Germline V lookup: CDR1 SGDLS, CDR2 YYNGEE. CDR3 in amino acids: CASSPSGQGRQPQHF. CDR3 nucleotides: TGTGCCAGCAGCCCCTCAGGACAGGGGCGCCAGCCCCAGCATTTT.

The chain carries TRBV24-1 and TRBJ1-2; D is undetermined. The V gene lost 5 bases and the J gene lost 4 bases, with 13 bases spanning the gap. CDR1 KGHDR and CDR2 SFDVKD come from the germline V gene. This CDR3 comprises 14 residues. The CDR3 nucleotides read TGTGCCACCAGTGCCGACGAAGGAGGCTATGGCTACACCTTC. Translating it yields CATSADEGGYGYTF.

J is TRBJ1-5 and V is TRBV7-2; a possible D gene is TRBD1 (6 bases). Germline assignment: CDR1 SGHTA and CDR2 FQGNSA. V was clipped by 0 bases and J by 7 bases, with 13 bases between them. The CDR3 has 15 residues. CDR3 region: CASSLAGTPEQPQHF. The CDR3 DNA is TGTGCCAGCAGCTTAGCGGGGACACCTGAGCAGCCCCAGCATTTT.